This T cell receptor beta chain originates from a study of T cell repertoires in cytomegalovirus infection (dated by TCRdb to between 2017 and 2020). For context, the study as a whole: Recently identified HLA-C-restricted CMV epitopes, whose presentation resists viral immunomodulation, were targeted by peptide stimulations together with well-studied HLA-B-restricted epitopes. Donor HLA type was relevant to the analysis, as public TCR beta signatures indicated carriage of CMV infection together with the matching HLA type. The full study reports these points: In the ex vivo response, HLA-C-restricted CMV-specific TCR beta clonotypes were dominant, and in two of eight donors the single most frequent clonotype came from this HLA-C-restricted group. In both this cohort and an independent cohort of a few hundred donors, the cumulative frequency of public TCR beta family members distinguished carriers of CMV infection plus the relevant HLA type.

CDR1 and CDR2 are drawn from the germline V gene (reference sequence): SEHNR, FQNEAQ. V is reduced by 3 bases and J by 0 bases, leaving a spacing of 11 bases between them. Taken from cysteine to phenylalanine, the CDR3 has 15 residues. The CDR3 DNA has 45 bases and is translated from base 1. The sequencing machine was an Illumina HiSeq 1500. TCRdb applied fastp at Q25 and MiXCR to the public reads, then kept only in-frame beta chains. One record per CDR3 amino acid sequence lists the most common genes and DNA. In this sample the table shows about a million distinct CDR3 sequences, less than 40% of which occur a single time. The ten largest clones represent 11% to 15% of the sample. Per the publication, the treatment or condition label means: in vitro stimulation with specific CMV peptide epitopes to enrich CMV-specific T cells. Regarding this clonotype: Its antigen target is currently unknown. No quality values exist for individual bases; no much larger clone is one base distant.

The sequence links TRBV7-9 to TRBJ1-2; TRBD1 is perhaps the D gene, given 6 matching bases. This TCR came from a human donor in good health (CMV status not recorded). Some clones in this sample may be carry-over from other donors' samples. Sequencing used cultured CD8+ T cells from PBMCs, obtained from culture after CMV antigen stimulation. The CDR3 region has the sequence CASSFDRKANYGYTF. The bases read TGTGCCAGCAGCTTTGACAGGAAAGCTAACTATGGCTACACCTTC.